These 16 T cell receptor beta chains came from one sample sequenced in a study of CD8 T cells in Susac syndrome. An amount of RNA that ranged from roughly 0.5 to 1 ug was reverse transcribed with random hexamers. TCRdb itself ran the immunoSEQ multiplex PCR reads through MiXCR, one entry per CDR3 protein. The table records about 250,000 distinct CDR3 sequences, about 94% of them present only once. Sequencing input: CD4+ T cells from PBMCs. These TCRs come from a human donor with multiple sclerosis.

The chain joins TRBV20-1 to TRBJ2-5, with 7 bases aligning to TRBD2. The trim removed 4 bases at V and 1 base at J, leaving 15 bases unmatched. The CDR3 runs to 17 residues. CDR1 is DFQATT and CDR2 is SNEGSKA in the germline V gene (reference sequence). The CDR3 spells CSAKPWGRPSGQETQYF. The CDR3 DNA follows: TGCAGTGCTAAGCCCTGGGGACGGCCTAGCGGCCAAGAGACCCAGTACTTC.

The V call is TRBV5-6, the J call TRBJ2-1; D gene unclear. Germline assignment: CDR1 SGHDT and CDR2 YYEEEE. The CDR3 runs to 15 residues. Trimming stripped 2 bases from V and 0 bases from J, with 9 bases between. The CDR3 here is CASSFGGRSYNEQFF. CDR3 nucleotide sequence: TGTGCCAGCAGCTTCGGCGGCCGCTCCTACAATGAGCAGTTCTTC. The full variable domain, with the rest looked up from reference TRBV5-6 and TRBJ2-1, is DAGVTQSPTHLIKTRGQQVTLRCSPKSGHDTVSWYQQALGQGPQFIFQYYEEEERQRGNFPDRFSGHQFPNYSSELNVNALLLGDSALYLCASSFGGRSYNEQFFGPGTRLTVL.

This chain connects TRBV19 to TRBJ1-5; 7 nucleotides line up with TRBD1. The J segment lost 2 bases and the V segment lost 3 bases, leaving 4 bases of the junction unmatched. This CDR3 contains 15 residues. Germline V lookup: CDR1 LNHDA, CDR2 SQIVND (reference sequence). CDR3 sequence reads: CASSMHTGGNQPQHF. DNA of the CDR3: TGTGCCAGTAGTATGCATACAGGGGGCAATCAGCCCCAGCATTTT.

Only a few counts were recorded for this clonotype. The V call is TRBV7-2, the J call TRBJ1-2, with D unclear. CDR1 is SGHTA, CDR2 FQGNSA, per germline. The CDR3 runs 13 residues. Trimming left V 7 bases short and J 5 bases short, with 14 bases between. The CDR3 DNA follows: TGTGCCAGCACCCGAGGCAGCCTATATGGCTACACCTTC. Encoded protein: CASTRGSLYGYTF.

The gene calls are TRBV30 and TRBJ2-5; 10 nucleotides match TRBD2. CDR3 length equals 16 residues. The V gene's germline CDR1 is GTSNPN and CDR2 SVGIG (reference sequence). V lost 2 bases and J lost 5; bases outside the gene matches: 11. The CDR3 spells CAWSRIAGGRGETQYF. The CDR3 DNA reads as TGTGCCTGGAGTCGGATAGCGGGAGGCCGGGGGGAGACCCAGTACTTC. The full variable domain, rest sourced from reference TRBV30 and TRBJ2-5, is SQTIHQWPATLVQPVGSPLSLECTVEGTSNPNLYWYRQAAGRGLQLLFYSVGIGQISSEVPQNLSASRPQDRQFILSSKKLLLSDSGFYLCAWSRIAGGRGETQYFGPGTRLLVL.

This chain connects TRBV12-3 or TRBV12-4 to TRBJ2-7, with D perhaps matching TRBD2 (7 bases). The CDR3 spans 13 residues. The germline V and J ends were trimmed by 2 bases and 6 bases, with 11 bases remaining between them. CDR3 bases: TGTGCCAGCAGTTTAAGGGGGGGCTCCGAGCAGTACTTC. It codes for CASSLRGGSEQYF.

The V and J genes are TRBV7-9 and TRBJ1-1; D not certain. The CDR3 runs to 15 residues. CDR1 and CDR2 from the germline V gene are SEHNR and FQNEAQ (reference sequence). V lost 6 bases to trimming and J lost 1 base, with 15 bases between them. The CDR3 loop is CASRYTGRRNTEAFF. The CDR3 nucleotides read TGTGCCAGCAGGTACACCGGGAGAAGGAACACTGAAGCTTTCTTT.

This rearrangement joins TRBV12-3 or TRBV12-4 to TRBJ2-3; D is possibly TRBD2 (7 bases). The CDR3 has 16 amino acids. With 8 bases removed from V and 2 bases from J, the gap between germline ends came to 20 bases. CDR3 nucleotide sequence: TGTGCCAGCTCGAACCCTCGGGGGGCCAACACAGATACGCAGTATTTT. This translates into CASSNPRGANTDTQYF.

The chain joins TRBV4-1 to TRBJ2-5; D ambiguous. V shed 4 bases and J shed 5 bases, with 11 bases lying between them. CDR3 length: 13 amino acids. Germline V gene data show CDR1 as MGHRA and CDR2 as YSYEKL. CDR3 coding DNA: TGCGCCAGCAGCCTCACTTTAGGGGAGACCCAGTACTTC. Its translation is CASSLTLGETQYF.

The V and J genes are TRBV7-3 and TRBJ2-1; tentative D call: TRBD1 (5 bases). The CDR3 has 15 residues. The germline V and J ends were trimmed by 2 bases and 7 bases, with 15 bases remaining between them. Per germline, CDR1 SGHTA and CDR2 FQGTGA. This CDR3 is CASSLSAGIWNEQFF. For the CDR3, the DNA is TGTGCCAGCAGCTTATCGGCAGGGATCTGGAATGAGCAGTTCTTC.

The chain couples TRBV12-5 to TRBJ2-2; D perhaps matches TRBD1 (6 bases). This CDR3 is built from 15 residues. Germline CDR1 and CDR2: LGHNT and FRNRAP. Between the trimmed V and J ends, which lost 6 bases and 4 bases, there was a span of 15 bases. The CDR3 loop is CASGPDGTRTGELFF. CDR3 DNA: TGTGCTAGTGGCCCTGACGGGACACGCACCGGGGAGCTGTTTTTT. Using reference TRBV12-5 and TRBJ2-2 for the parts outside the CDR3, the full variable domain is DARVTQTPRHKVTEMGQEVTMRCQPILGHNTVFWYRQTMMQGLELLAYFRNRAPLDDSGMPKDRFSAEMPDATLATLKIQPSEPRDSAVYFCASGPDGTRTGELFFGEGSRLTVL.

The chain couples TRBV7-3 to TRBJ1-1; TRBD1 is a possible D gene (5 bases). CDR1 and CDR2 from the germline V gene are SGHTA and FQGTGA. The ends were cut back, 5 bases at V and 1 base at J, with 11 bases in the middle. CDR3 length equals 14 residues. The CDR3: CASSAQGRNTEAFF. DNA of the CDR3: TGTGCCAGCAGCGCCCAGGGAAGGAACACTGAAGCTTTCTTT.

This clonotype was observed a single time. The chain uses TRBV4-2 and TRBJ1-5; D not resolved. Germline V gene data show CDR1 as LGHNA and CDR2 as YNFKEQ. V was pared by 4 bases and J by 4 bases, with 11 bases between. The CDR3 is 14 residues long. Written as DNA, the CDR3 is TGTGCCAGCAGCCGAGAAGTGGGGAATCAGCCCCAGCATTTT. Encoded protein: CASSREVGNQPQHF.

The CDR3: CSARVGLDQETQYF. The CDR3 coding sequence is TGCAGTGCTAGAGTCGGACTGGATCAAGAGACCCAGTACTTC. The genes are TRBV20-1 and TRBJ2-5, with a possible D match to TRBD2 (5 bases). The CDR3 consists of 14 residues. The V gene lost 1 base and the J gene lost 2 bases, with 11 bases spanning the gap. Germline loops: CDR1 DFQATT, CDR2 SNEGSKA (reference sequence).

This chain connects TRBV5-4 to TRBJ2-4, with 14 bases fitting TRBD2. Germline CDR1 is SGHNT and CDR2 is YYREEE (reference sequence). The junction had 7 bases not matched to a gene; V was cut back by 4 bases and J by 1 base. The CDR3 covers 18 residues. The CDR3 sequence: CASSEGLAGAGAKNIQYF. DNA for the CDR3: TGTGCCAGCAGCGAGGGACTAGCGGGGGCTGGGGCCAAAAACATTCAGTACTTC.

This rearrangement joins TRBV7-2 to TRBJ1-2, with no clear D. The CDR3 extends over 14 amino acids. Trimming left V 4 bases short and J 4 bases short, with 13 bases between. Germline-derived CDR1 and CDR2 are SGHTA and FQGNSA. The chain's CDR3 is CASSSRANSYGYTF. The CDR3 DNA is TGTGCCAGCAGCTCCCGGGCGAACTCCTATGGCTACACCTTC.